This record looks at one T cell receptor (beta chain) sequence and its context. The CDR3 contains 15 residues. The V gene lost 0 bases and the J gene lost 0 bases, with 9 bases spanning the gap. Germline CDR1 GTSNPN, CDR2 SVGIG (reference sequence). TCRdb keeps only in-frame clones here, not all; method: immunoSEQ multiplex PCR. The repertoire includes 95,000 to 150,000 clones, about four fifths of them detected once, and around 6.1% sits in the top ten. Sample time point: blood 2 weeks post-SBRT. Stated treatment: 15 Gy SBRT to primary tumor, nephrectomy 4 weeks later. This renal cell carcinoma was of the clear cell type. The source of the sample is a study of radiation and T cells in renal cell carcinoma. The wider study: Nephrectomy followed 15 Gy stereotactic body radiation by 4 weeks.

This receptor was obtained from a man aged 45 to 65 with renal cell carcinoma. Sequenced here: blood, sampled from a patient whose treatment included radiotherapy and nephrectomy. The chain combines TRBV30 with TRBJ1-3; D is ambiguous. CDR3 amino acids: CAWSVNVFSGNTIYF. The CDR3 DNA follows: TGTGCCTGGAGTGTAAATGTTTTCTCTGGAAACACCATATATTTT.